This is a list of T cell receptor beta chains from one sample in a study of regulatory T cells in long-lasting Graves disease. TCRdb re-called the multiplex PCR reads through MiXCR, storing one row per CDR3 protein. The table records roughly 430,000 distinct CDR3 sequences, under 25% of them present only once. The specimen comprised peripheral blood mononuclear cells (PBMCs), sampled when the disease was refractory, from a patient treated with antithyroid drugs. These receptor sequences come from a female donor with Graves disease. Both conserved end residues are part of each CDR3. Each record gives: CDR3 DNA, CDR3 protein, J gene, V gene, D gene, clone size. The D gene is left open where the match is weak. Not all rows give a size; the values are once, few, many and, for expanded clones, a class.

DNA: TGTGCCAGCAGACAGACTAGCGGAGAATCAGATACGCAGTATTTT
CDR3: CASRQTSGESDTQYF
J: TRBJ2-3
V: TRBV7-3
D: TRBD2
size: few

DNA: TGCGCCAGCAGCCGGACAGGGAAGCTGTTTTTT
CDR3: CASSRTGKLFF
J: TRBJ2-2
V: TRBV5-1
D: TRBD1
size: few

DNA: TGCAGTGCTAAGCAAACTAACTATGGCTACACCTTC
CDR3: CSAKQTNYGYTF
J: TRBJ1-2
V: TRBV20-1
D: .
size: .

DNA: TGCGCCAGCAGCTTCACAGGGGACGGACTAGCGGGAGAGCAGTTCTTC
CDR3: CASSFTGDGLAGEQFF
J: TRBJ2-1
V: TRBV5-1
D: TRBD2
size: few

DNA: TGTGCCAGTTACAACTCTGGGGCCAACGTCCTGACTTTC
CDR3: CASYNSGANVLTF
J: TRBJ2-6
V: TRBV12-3/TRBV12-4
D: .
size: .

DNA: TGTGCCAGCAGTGTCGGGACAGCCCGAAACACTGAAGCTTTCTTT
CDR3: CASSVGTARNTEAFF
J: TRBJ1-1
V: TRBV28
D: TRBD1
size: many

DNA: TGCGCCAGCAGACCAGGACTAGCGGAGAACAATGAGCAGTTCTTC
CDR3: CASRPGLAENNEQFF
J: TRBJ2-1
V: TRBV5-1
D: TRBD2
size: .

DNA: TGTGCCACCAGTCGACGGGGGGACCCTATCTACAATGAGCAGTTCTTC
CDR3: CATSRRGDPIYNEQFF
J: TRBJ2-1
V: TRBV24-1
D: TRBD2
size: .

DNA: TGTGCCAGTAGCAAACCGGTCCGCCAGGTGAACACTGAAGCTTTCTTT
CDR3: CASSKPVRQVNTEAFF
J: TRBJ1-1
V: TRBV19
D: .
size: .

DNA: TGTGCCATCAGTGGAACCTACGAGCAGTACTTC
CDR3: CAISGTYEQYF
J: TRBJ2-7
V: TRBV10-3
D: .
size: few

DNA: TGCGCCAGCAGCCAAGAAGGATGGGAGGCCAAAAACATTCAGTACTTC
CDR3: CASSQEGWEAKNIQYF
J: TRBJ2-4
V: TRBV4-1
D: .
size: .

DNA: TGTGCCAGCAGTGAGACAGAAGACTATGGCTACACCTTC
CDR3: CASSETEDYGYTF
J: TRBJ1-2
V: TRBV6-1
D: .
size: many

DNA: TGTGCCAGCAGCCAAACGACAGGGGGCTTAGTTGCCAAAAACATTCAGTACTTC
CDR3: CASSQTTGGLVAKNIQYF
J: TRBJ2-4
V: TRBV3-1
D: TRBD1
size: .

DNA: TGCGCCAGCAGCCAAGGCCAGCACTACGAGCAGTACTTC
CDR3: CASSQGQHYEQYF
J: TRBJ2-7
V: TRBV4-1
D: .
size: .

DNA: TGTGCCAGCAGCCCGTGGACTAGCGGGAGAGAGACCCAGTACTTC
CDR3: CASSPWTSGRETQYF
J: TRBJ2-5
V: TRBV28
D: TRBD2
size: many

DNA: TGTGCCAGCAGCTGGGGAGACCGGGGCCCTTACGAGCAGTACTTC
CDR3: CASSWGDRGPYEQYF
J: TRBJ2-7
V: TRBV5-5
D: .
size: few

DNA: TGTGCCAGCAATGTACAGGGGGCAGAGACCCAGTACTTC
CDR3: CASNVQGAETQYF
J: TRBJ2-5
V: TRBV28
D: TRBD1
size: many

DNA: TGTGCCACCAGCAGAGACCGAGGGGGGCTAGCGGGAGCCGGCACCGGGGAGCTGTTTTTT
CDR3: CATSRDRGGLAGAGTGELFF
J: TRBJ2-2
V: TRBV15
D: TRBD2
size: .

DNA: TGTGCCAGCAGTCCGGGGACTGCCAGGGGGACCCAGTACTTC
CDR3: CASSPGTARGTQYF
J: TRBJ2-5
V: TRBV27
D: .
size: many

DNA: TGTGCCAGCAGCCAAGGGGATCGGGACAGCCTACAAGAGACCCAGTACTTC
CDR3: CASSQGDRDSLQETQYF
J: TRBJ2-5
V: TRBV11-3
D: TRBD1
size: .

DNA: TGTGCCAGCAGCACTTCCCCCCCGGGGGGCTACACCTTC
CDR3: CASSTSPPGGYTF
J: TRBJ1-2
V: TRBV9
D: .
size: .

DNA: TGTGCCAGCCATGAGGGCGGGAGGGCCTCGAACACCGGGGTGCTGTTTTTT
CDR3: CASHEGGRASNTGVLFF
J: TRBJ2-2
V: TRBV12-3/TRBV12-4
D: TRBD2
size: many

DNA: TGTGCCAGCAGCTACCTCGGGGGCGGGTCGGACAATGAGCAGTTCTTC
CDR3: CASSYLGGGSDNEQFF
J: TRBJ2-1
V: TRBV7-3
D: .
size: .

DNA: TGCAGTGCTCCCAGGACAGGCCAAGAGACCCAGTACTTC
CDR3: CSAPRTGQETQYF
J: TRBJ2-5
V: TRBV20-1
D: TRBD1
size: many

DNA: TGTGCCAGCTCACCTGCCGGGACAGGGGGTAACACTGAAGCTTTCTTT
CDR3: CASSPAGTGGNTEAFF
J: TRBJ1-1
V: TRBV18
D: TRBD1
size: .

DNA: TGCGCCAGCAACGAGCAGGGCTACGAGCAGTACTTC
CDR3: CASNEQGYEQYF
J: TRBJ2-7
V: TRBV10-2
D: .
size: .

DNA: TGTGCCAGCAGCCGGGACTTAACCTACAATGAGCAGTTCTTC
CDR3: CASSRDLTYNEQFF
J: TRBJ2-1
V: TRBV14
D: .
size: .

DNA: TGTGCCATCAGTGGACAGGCGAACACTGAAGCTTTCTTT
CDR3: CAISGQANTEAFF
J: TRBJ1-1
V: TRBV10-3
D: .
size: many

DNA: TGTGCCAGCAGTTTATTCCGCGGGAGCACCACCTACGAGCAGTACTTC
CDR3: CASSLFRGSTTYEQYF
J: TRBJ2-7
V: TRBV28
D: TRBD2
size: .

DNA: TGCAGTGCTAGAGATACCCTCCTGGGGGACAGGAATCAGCCCCAGCATTTT
CDR3: CSARDTLLGDRNQPQHF
J: TRBJ1-5
V: TRBV20-1
D: TRBD1
size: .

DNA: TGTGCCACCAGTGATGTGCGGACTAACTCCTACAATGAGCAGTTCTTC
CDR3: CATSDVRTNSYNEQFF
J: TRBJ2-1
V: TRBV24-1
D: .
size: .

DNA: TGTGCCAGCAGTCCCACCCCCGGGGGGGCGAAGGTTCAAGAGACCCAGTACTTC
CDR3: CASSPTPGGAKVQETQYF
J: TRBJ2-5
V: TRBV12-3/TRBV12-4
D: TRBD2
size: many

DNA: TGCGCCAGCAGCCCGGACAGCACCTCCTATAATTCACCCCTCCACTTT
CDR3: CASSPDSTSYNSPLHF
J: TRBJ1-6
V: TRBV5-1
D: .
size: few

DNA: TGTGCCAGCAGCCAAGATTTGGGGTCTGAAAAACTGTTTTTT
CDR3: CASSQDLGSEKLFF
J: TRBJ1-4
V: TRBV3-1
D: .
size: few

DNA: TGCAGTGCTAGAGATTGGACAGGGCTTAATTCACCCCTCCACTTT
CDR3: CSARDWTGLNSPLHF
J: TRBJ1-6
V: TRBV20-1
D: TRBD1
size: few

DNA: TGTGCCAGCAGCCCTTCCGGGACAGGGGGCCACGAGCAGTACTTC
CDR3: CASSPSGTGGHEQYF
J: TRBJ2-7
V: TRBV7-6
D: TRBD1
size: many

DNA: TGTGCCAGCAGCCCCGGGGACAAAGTATTCTCTGGGGCCAACGTCCTGACTTTC
CDR3: CASSPGDKVFSGANVLTF
J: TRBJ2-6
V: TRBV25-1
D: .
size: .

DNA: TGTGCTAGTGGTACCGGAGGAGGGGGACTTCCCGGGGAGCTGTTTTTT
CDR3: CASGTGGGGLPGELFF
J: TRBJ2-2
V: TRBV12-5
D: .
size: .

DNA: TGTGCCATCAGCCTCCGGGACAGGGGTTACGAGACCCAGTACTTC
CDR3: CAISLRDRGYETQYF
J: TRBJ2-5
V: TRBV10-3
D: TRBD1
size: .

DNA: TGTGCCACCAGCAAAGACCCAAGGACTAGCGGAGAGCAGTTCTTC
CDR3: CATSKDPRTSGEQFF
J: TRBJ2-1
V: TRBV15
D: TRBD2
size: .

DNA: TGTGCCAGCAGCCAACAGCCGAACACTGAAGCTTTCTTT
CDR3: CASSQQPNTEAFF
J: TRBJ1-1
V: TRBV7-3
D: .
size: few

DNA: TGTGCCATCAGTGAGTACAGAGAAGAGACCCAGTACTTC
CDR3: CAISEYREETQYF
J: TRBJ2-5
V: TRBV10-3
D: .
size: many

DNA: TGCAGCGTTGAAGATACTTGGGACGGAGGCTACGAGCAGTACTTC
CDR3: CSVEDTWDGGYEQYF
J: TRBJ2-7
V: TRBV29-1
D: .
size: many

DNA: TGTGCCAGCAGCACCCGGTCCGGGGGCCGTAGTGAAAAACTGTTTTTT
CDR3: CASSTRSGGRSEKLFF
J: TRBJ1-4
V: TRBV7-6
D: .
size: many

DNA: TGTGCCAGCAGCTTCCGGGGGCCCGGGAACACCGGGGAGCTGTTTTTT
CDR3: CASSFRGPGNTGELFF
J: TRBJ2-2
V: TRBV7-8
D: .
size: .

DNA: TGCGCCAGCAGTTCAAGGGGTAAAGAGACCCAGTACTTC
CDR3: CASSSRGKETQYF
J: TRBJ2-5
V: TRBV5-1
D: .
size: .

DNA: TGTGCCAGTAGTTCGACAGGGGGGACAGAGACCCAGTACTTC
CDR3: CASSSTGGTETQYF
J: TRBJ2-5
V: TRBV19
D: TRBD1
size: many

DNA: TGTGCCAGCAGCTTCCGGGACAACAATCAGCCCCAGCATTTT
CDR3: CASSFRDNNQPQHF
J: TRBJ1-5
V: TRBV7-8
D: .
size: few

DNA: TGCAGTGCTAGCTATCGGAGGACTGAAGCTTTCTTT
CDR3: CSASYRRTEAFF
J: TRBJ1-1
V: TRBV20-1
D: .
size: .

DNA: TGTGCCACCGGGACTAGCGGGAGTGAGACCCAGTACTTC
CDR3: CATGTSGSETQYF
J: TRBJ2-5
V: TRBV6-1
D: TRBD2
size: few

DNA: TGCGCCAGCAGCTCGGGGGCGGGAATCTACGAGCAGTACTTC
CDR3: CASSSGAGIYEQYF
J: TRBJ2-7
V: TRBV5-1
D: .
size: .

DNA: TGTGCCAGCAGGGTTGGGGGGGCTAGGGCTGAAGCTTTCTTT
CDR3: CASRVGGARAEAFF
J: TRBJ1-1
V: TRBV7-9
D: .
size: .

DNA: TGTGCCAGCAGCCTAGACGGACTAGCGGTCCGTCAAGAGACCCAGTACTTC
CDR3: CASSLDGLAVRQETQYF
J: TRBJ2-5
V: TRBV3-1
D: TRBD2
size: .